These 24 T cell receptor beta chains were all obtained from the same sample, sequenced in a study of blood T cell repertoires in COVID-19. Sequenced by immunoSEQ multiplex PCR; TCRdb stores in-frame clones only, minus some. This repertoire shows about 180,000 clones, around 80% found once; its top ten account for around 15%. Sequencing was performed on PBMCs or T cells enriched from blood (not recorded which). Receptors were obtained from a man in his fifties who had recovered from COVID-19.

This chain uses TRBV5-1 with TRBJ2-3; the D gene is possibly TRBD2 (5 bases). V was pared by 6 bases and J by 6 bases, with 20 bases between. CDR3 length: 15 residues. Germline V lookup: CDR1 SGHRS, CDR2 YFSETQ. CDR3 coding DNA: TGCGCCAGCACAAGCACCCGGGGATTTGGCGATACGCAGTATTTT. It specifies CASTSTRGFGDTQYF. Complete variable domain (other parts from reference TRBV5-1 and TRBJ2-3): KAGVTQTPRYLIKTRGQQVTLSCSPISGHRSVSWYQQTPGQGLQFLFEYFSETQRNKGNFPGRFSGRQFSNSRSEMNVSTLELGDSALYLCASTSTRGFGDTQYFGPGTRLTVL.

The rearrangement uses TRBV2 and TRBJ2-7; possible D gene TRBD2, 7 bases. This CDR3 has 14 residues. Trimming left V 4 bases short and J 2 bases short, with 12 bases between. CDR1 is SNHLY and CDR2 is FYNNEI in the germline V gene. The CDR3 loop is CASSGGGAAYEQYF. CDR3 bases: TGTGCCAGCAGTGGCGGGGGCGCCGCCTACGAGCAGTACTTC.

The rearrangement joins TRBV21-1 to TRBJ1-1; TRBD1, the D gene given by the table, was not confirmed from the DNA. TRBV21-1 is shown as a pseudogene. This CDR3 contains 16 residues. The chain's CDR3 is CASSMETGAMNTEAFF. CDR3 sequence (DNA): TGTGCCAGCAGCATGGAAACAGGCGCAATGAACACTGAAGCTTTCTTT.

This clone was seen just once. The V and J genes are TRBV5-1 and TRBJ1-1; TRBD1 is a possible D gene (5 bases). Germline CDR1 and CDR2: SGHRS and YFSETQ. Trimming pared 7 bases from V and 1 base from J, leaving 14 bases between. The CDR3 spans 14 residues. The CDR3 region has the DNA TGCGCCAGCTCCGGAAATGGGGCGAACACTGAAGCTTTCTTT. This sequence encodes CASSGNGANTEAFF.

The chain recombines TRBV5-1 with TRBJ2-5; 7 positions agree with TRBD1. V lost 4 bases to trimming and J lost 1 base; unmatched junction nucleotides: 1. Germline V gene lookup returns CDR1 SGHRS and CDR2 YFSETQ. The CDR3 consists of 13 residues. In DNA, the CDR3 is TGCGCCAGCAGCCGGGACAGCCAAGAGACCCAGTACTTC. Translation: CASSRDSQETQYF.

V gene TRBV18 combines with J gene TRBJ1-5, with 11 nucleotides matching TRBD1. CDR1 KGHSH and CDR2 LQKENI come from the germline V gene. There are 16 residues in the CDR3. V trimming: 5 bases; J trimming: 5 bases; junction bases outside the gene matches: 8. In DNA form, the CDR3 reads TGTGCCAGCTCAGGACAGGGGGCGAATTCTTATCAGCCCCAGCATTTT. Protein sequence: CASSGQGANSYQPQHF.

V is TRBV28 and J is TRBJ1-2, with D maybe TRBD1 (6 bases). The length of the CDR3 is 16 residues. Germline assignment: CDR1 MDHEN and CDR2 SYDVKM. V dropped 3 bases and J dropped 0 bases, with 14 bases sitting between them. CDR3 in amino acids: CASSLGGGQTNYGYTF. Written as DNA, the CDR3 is TGTGCCAGCAGTTTGGGTGGGGGCCAGACTAACTATGGCTACACCTTC.

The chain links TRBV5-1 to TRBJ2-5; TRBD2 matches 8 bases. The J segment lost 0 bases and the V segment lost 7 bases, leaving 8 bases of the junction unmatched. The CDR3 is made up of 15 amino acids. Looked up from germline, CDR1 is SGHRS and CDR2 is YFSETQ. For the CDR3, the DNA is TGCGCCAGCGGCGGGGGGAAACTAAACCAAGAGACCCAGTACTTC. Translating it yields CASGGGKLNQETQYF. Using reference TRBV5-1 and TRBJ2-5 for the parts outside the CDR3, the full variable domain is KAGVTQTPRYLIKTRGQQVTLSCSPISGHRSVSWYQQTPGQGLQFLFEYFSETQRNKGNFPGRFSGRQFSNSRSEMNVSTLELGDSALYLCASGGGKLNQETQYFGPGTRLLVL.

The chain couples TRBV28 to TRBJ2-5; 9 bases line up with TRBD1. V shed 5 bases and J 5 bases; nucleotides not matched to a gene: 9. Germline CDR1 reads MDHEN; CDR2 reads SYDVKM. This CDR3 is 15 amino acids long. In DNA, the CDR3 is TGTGCCAGCAGTACCTGGGACAGGGCCGGGGAGACCCAGTACTTC. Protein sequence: CASSTWDRAGETQYF.

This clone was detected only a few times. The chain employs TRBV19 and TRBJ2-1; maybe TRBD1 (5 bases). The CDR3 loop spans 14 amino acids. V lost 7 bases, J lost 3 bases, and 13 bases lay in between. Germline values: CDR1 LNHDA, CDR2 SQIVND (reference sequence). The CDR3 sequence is CASTKDSFYNEQFF. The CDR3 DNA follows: TGTGCCAGTACAAAAGACAGTTTCTACAATGAGCAGTTCTTC.

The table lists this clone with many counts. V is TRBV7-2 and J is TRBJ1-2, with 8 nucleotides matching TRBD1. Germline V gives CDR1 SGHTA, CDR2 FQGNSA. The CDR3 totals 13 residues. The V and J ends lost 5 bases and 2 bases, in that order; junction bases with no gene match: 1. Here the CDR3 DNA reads TGTGCCAGCAGCCGGGACAGGAACTATGGCTACACCTTC. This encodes CASSRDRNYGYTF. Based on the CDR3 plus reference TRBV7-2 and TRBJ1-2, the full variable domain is GAGVSQSPSNKVTEKGKDVELRCDPISGHTALYWYRQSLGQGLEFLIYFQGNSAPDKSGLPSDRFSAERTGGSVSTLTIQRTQQEDSAVYLCASSRDRNYGYTFGSGTRLTVV.

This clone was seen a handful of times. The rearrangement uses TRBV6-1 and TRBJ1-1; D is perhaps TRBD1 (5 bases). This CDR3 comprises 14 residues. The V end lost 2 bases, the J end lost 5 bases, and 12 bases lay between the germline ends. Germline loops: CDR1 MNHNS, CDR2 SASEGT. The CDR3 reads CASSEYKGLTEAFF. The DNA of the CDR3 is TGTGCCAGCAGTGAATATAAGGGGCTTACTGAAGCTTTCTTT.

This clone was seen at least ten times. The CDR3 is CASSDSAGRGGTEAFF. The CDR3 region has the DNA TGTGCCAGCAGTGACTCGGCAGGGAGAGGAGGGACTGAAGCTTTCTTT. This chain links TRBV6-4 with TRBJ1-1; maybe TRBD1 (5 bases). The V gene's germline CDR1 is MRHNA and CDR2 SNTAGT. This CDR3 has 16 amino acids. Trimming pared 0 bases from V and 5 bases from J, leaving 16 bases between.

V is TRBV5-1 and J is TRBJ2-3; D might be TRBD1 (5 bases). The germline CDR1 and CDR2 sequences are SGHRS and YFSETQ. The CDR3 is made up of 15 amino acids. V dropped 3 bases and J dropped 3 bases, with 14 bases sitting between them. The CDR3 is CASSSRQPRTDTQYF. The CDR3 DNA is TGCGCCAGCAGCTCCCGACAGCCCCGGACAGATACGCAGTATTTT. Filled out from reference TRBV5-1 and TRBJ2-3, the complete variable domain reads KAGVTQTPRYLIKTRGQQVTLSCSPISGHRSVSWYQQTPGQGLQFLFEYFSETQRNKGNFPGRFSGRQFSNSRSEMNVSTLELGDSALYLCASSSRQPRTDTQYFGPGTRLTVL.

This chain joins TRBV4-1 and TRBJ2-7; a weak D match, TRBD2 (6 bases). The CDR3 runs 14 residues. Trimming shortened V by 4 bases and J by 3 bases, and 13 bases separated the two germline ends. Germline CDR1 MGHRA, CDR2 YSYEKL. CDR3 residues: CASSPGGRVYEQYF. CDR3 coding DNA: TGCGCCAGCAGCCCCGGGGGACGAGTCTACGAGCAGTACTTC.

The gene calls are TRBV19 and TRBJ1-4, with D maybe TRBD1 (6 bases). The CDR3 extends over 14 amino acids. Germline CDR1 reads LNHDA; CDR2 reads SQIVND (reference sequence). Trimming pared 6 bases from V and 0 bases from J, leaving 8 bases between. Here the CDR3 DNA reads TGTGCCAGTAGCGGGACATCAACTAATGAAAAACTGTTTTTT. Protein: CASSGTSTNEKLFF. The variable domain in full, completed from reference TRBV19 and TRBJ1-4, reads DGGITQSPKYLFRKEGQNVTLSCEQNLNHDAMYWYRQDPGQGLRLIYYSQIVNDFQKGDIAEGYSVSREKKESFPLTVTSAQKNPTAFYLCASSGTSTNEKLFFGSGTQLSVL.

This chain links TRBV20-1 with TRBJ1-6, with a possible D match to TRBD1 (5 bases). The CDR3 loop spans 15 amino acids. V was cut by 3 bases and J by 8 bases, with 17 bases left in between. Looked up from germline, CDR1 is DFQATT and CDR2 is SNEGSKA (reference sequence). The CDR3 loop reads CSASFGAGLDSPLHF. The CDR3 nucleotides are TGCAGTGCTAGTTTTGGGGCAGGGTTGGATTCACCCCTCCACTTT.

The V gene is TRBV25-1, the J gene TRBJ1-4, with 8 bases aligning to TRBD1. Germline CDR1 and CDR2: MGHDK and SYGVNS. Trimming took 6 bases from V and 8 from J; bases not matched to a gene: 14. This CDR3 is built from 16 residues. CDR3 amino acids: CASSDKLYRGGEKLFF. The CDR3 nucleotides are TGTGCCAGCAGCGACAAACTATACAGGGGGGGGGAAAAACTGTTTTTT. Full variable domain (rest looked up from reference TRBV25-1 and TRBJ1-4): EADIYQTPRYLVIGTGKKITLECSQTMGHDKMYWYQQDPGMELHLIHYSYGVNSTEKGDLSSESTVSRIRTEHFPLTLESARPSHTSQYLCASSDKLYRGGEKLFFGSGTQLSVL.

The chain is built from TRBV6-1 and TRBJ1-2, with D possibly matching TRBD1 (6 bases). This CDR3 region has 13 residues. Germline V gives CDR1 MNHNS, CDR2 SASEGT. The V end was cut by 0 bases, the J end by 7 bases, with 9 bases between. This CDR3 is CASSEAGASGYTF. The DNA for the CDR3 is TGTGCCAGCAGTGAAGCGGGGGCGAGTGGCTACACCTTC.

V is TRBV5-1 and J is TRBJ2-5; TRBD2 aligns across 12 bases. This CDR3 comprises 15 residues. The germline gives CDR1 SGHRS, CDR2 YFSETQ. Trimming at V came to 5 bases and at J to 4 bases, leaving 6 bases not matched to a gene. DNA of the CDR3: TGCGCCAGCAGACCTAGCGGGGGGGCCGGAGAGACCCAGTACTTC. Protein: CASRPSGGAGETQYF.

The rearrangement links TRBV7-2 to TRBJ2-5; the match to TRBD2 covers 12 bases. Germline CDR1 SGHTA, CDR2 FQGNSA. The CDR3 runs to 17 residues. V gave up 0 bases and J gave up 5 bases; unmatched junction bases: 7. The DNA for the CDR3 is TGTGCCAGCAGCTTAGCGGTCCTAGCGGGGGGGCAGGAGACCCAGTACTTC. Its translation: CASSLAVLAGGQETQYF.

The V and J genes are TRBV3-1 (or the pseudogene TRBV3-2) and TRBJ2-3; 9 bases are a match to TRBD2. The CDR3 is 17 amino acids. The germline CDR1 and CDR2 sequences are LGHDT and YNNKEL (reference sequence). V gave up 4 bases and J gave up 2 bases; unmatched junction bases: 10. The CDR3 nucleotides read TGTGCCAGCAGCCCAGGCGGGGGGGTTCTTATCACAGATACGCAGTATTTT. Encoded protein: CASSPGGGVLITDTQYF.

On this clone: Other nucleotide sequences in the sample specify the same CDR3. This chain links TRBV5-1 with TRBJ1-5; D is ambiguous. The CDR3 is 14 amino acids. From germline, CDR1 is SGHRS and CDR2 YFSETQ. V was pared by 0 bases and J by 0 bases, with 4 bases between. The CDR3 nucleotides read TGCGCCAGCAGCTTGGACAGTAGCAATCAGCCCCAGCATTTT. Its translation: CASSLDSSNQPQHF.

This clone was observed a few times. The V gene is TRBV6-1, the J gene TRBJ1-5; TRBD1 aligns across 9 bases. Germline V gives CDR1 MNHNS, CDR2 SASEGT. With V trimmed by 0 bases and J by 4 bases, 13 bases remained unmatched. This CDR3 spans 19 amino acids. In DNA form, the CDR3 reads TGTGCCAGCAGTGAAGCGCTTCGGTATACAGGGGGCAGGAATCAGCCCCAGCATTTT. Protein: CASSEALRYTGGRNQPQHF.